This T cell receptor (beta chain) was sequenced for a study of PD-L1 blockade in urothelial cancer. At the level of the study: Blood samples had a median of 141,255 T cells.

Remarks on this clone: Its antigen is unidentified.

Measured with immunoSEQ multiplex PCR; TCRdb has only the in-frame clones, and not every one. The sample holds roughly 17,000 clones, about nine tenths seen once. Study-level points and caveats: The study found that durable-benefit patients expanded tumor-associated blood clones more at 3 weeks.

CDR1 is GTSNPN and CDR2 is SVGIG in the germline V gene (reference sequence). The CDR3 contains 14 residues. Trimming took 1 base from V and 7 from J, leaving 11 bases between them. The sequenced sample was PBMCs, obtained around atezolizumab (anti-PD-L1) treatment. The source of this sequence is a man aged 45-60 years with urothelial cancer. The V gene is TRBV30, the J gene TRBJ1-6; weak D call: TRBD1 (5 bases). This CDR3 is CAWSEGGGNSPLHF. CDR3 coding DNA: TGTGCCTGGAGTGAAGGCGGGGGAAATTCACCCCTCCACTTT. Looking up the rest from reference TRBV30 and TRBJ1-6 gives the full variable domain: SQTIHQWPATLVQPVGSPLSLECTVEGTSNPNLYWYRQAAGRGLQLLFYSVGIGQISSEVPQNLSASRPQDRQFILSSKKLLLSDSGFYLCAWSEGGGNSPLHFGNGTRLTVT.